This TCR beta chain originates from a study of blood T cells in healthy people across ages. Overall study findings and caveats: Estimates of total diversity, which came from one million sequenced T cells, were considered to be underestimates. CMV status of donors was unknown, possibly confounding expanded clonotype changes.

Together with a sample-barcoded 5' primer, a J-beta primer mix was included in a second PCR lasting about 7 to 11 cycles. Each cDNA molecule was tagged by a template-switch adaptor with 12 random nucleotides. TCRdb re-called the 5' RACE reads with MiXCR, one entry per CDR3 protein. Of about 970,000 distinct CDR3 sequences in the sample, roughly 51% were seen once. V shed 5 bases and J shed 3 bases, with 10 bases lying between them. Germline V gene sequence: CDR1 SGHTA, CDR2 FQGNSA. CDR3 length: 13 amino acids. Comments on this clonotype: As yet, its antigen is unknown.

Ranging in age from roughly 6 to 95, the donors were healthy Caucasian individuals from Russia. The receptor's source is a woman in her sixties in good health. The rearrangement links TRBV7-2 to TRBJ1-2; D gene unclear. Sequenced material: blood. CDR3 DNA: TGTGCCAGCAGCGTAGGCTCTTACTATGGCTACACCTTC. The encoded protein is CASSVGSYYGYTF.